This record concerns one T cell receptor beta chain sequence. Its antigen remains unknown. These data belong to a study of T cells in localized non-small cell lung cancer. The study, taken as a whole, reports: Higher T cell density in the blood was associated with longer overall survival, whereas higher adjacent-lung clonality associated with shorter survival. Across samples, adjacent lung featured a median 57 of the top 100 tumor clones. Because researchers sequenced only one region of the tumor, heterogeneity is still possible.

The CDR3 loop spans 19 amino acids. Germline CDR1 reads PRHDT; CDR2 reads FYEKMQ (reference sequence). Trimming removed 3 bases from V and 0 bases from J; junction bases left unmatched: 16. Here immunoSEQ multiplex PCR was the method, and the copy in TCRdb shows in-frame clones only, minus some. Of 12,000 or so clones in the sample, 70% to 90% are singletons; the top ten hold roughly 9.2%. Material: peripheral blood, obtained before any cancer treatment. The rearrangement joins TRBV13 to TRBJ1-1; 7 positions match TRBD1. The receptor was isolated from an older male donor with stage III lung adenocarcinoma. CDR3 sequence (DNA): TGTGCCAGCAGCTTTATGTTAGGGGAGACAGGGCCCTTGAACACTGAAGCTTTCTTT. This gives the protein CASSFMLGETGPLNTEAFF.